The 19 T cell receptor beta chains presented below share a single source sample, sequenced in a study of T cell responses to AZD1222 COVID-19 vaccine. Using immunoSEQ multiplex PCR, the repertoire was profiled, and TCRdb retains in-frame clones only, with some absent. This sample has 110,000 to 150,000 clones, with around 88% found just once. The sequencing used peripheral blood, collected on day 0 of AZD1222 vaccination. Receptors originate from an adult in good health.

V is TRBV3-1 (or the pseudogene TRBV3-2) and J is TRBJ1-4; 9 positions agree with TRBD1. This CDR3 region has 17 residues. Germline assignment: CDR1 LGHDT and CDR2 YNNKEL (reference sequence). V was clipped by 2 bases and J by 6 bases; unmatched bases: 10. CDR3 loop: CASSQYRGPAPHEKLFF. The CDR3 DNA reads as TGTGCCAGCAGCCAATACAGGGGGCCCGCCCCCCATGAAAAACTGTTTTTT.

V is TRBV30 and J is TRBJ1-2; possible D gene TRBD1, 5 bases. V lost 2 bases to trimming and J lost 8 bases, with 12 bases between them. Germline V lookup: CDR1 GTSNPN, CDR2 SVGIG (reference sequence). The CDR3 covers 12 residues. CDR3 amino acids: CAWSTGVDGYTF. In DNA form, the CDR3 reads TGTGCCTGGAGTACGGGGGTTGACGGCTACACCTTC.

This clone was detected once. The chain recombines TRBV7-8 with TRBJ1-6; the match to TRBD1 covers 9 bases. Germline V gene data show CDR1 as SGHVS and CDR2 as FQNEAQ. The trim removed 4 bases at V and 12 bases at J, leaving 7 bases unmatched. This CDR3 has 14 amino acids. The CDR3 DNA reads TGTGCCAGCAGCTCCGGGACAGGGTCGTTACCCCTCCACTTT. Amino acids: CASSSGTGSLPLHF.

This chain links TRBV25-1 with TRBJ1-2, with a tentative D call TRBD1 (5 bases). The CDR3 is made up of 14 amino acids. Per germline, CDR1 MGHDK and CDR2 SYGVNS. Between the trimmed V and J ends, which lost 6 bases and 0 bases, there was a span of 11 bases. CDR3 residues: CASRAYRTNYGYTF. DNA of the CDR3: TGTGCCAGCAGAGCTTACAGGACTAACTATGGCTACACCTTC.

The V call is TRBV25-1, the J call TRBJ2-1; D is perhaps TRBD2 (6 bases). Germline-derived CDR1 and CDR2 are MGHDK and SYGVNS. V dropped 3 bases and J dropped 2 bases, with 8 bases sitting between them. This CDR3 contains 14 residues. CDR3 nucleotides: TGTGCCAGCAGTGAGCCGGGGGCCTACAATGAGCAGTTCTTC. Its protein is CASSEPGAYNEQFF. Full variable domain (outside the CDR3, taken from reference TRBV25-1 and TRBJ2-1): EADIYQTPRYLVIGTGKKITLECSQTMGHDKMYWYQQDPGMELHLIHYSYGVNSTEKGDLSSESTVSRIRTEHFPLTLESARPSHTSQYLCASSEPGAYNEQFFGPGTRLTVL.

The chain is built from TRBV11-2 and TRBJ2-2; unclear D gene. The CDR3 has 14 residues. Looked up from germline, CDR1 is SGHAT and CDR2 is FQNNGV. Trimming pared 1 base from V and 3 bases from J, leaving 6 bases between. The CDR3 region has the DNA TGTGCCAGCAGCTTAGCCGGATACACCGGGGAGCTGTTTTTT. This sequence encodes CASSLAGYTGELFF.

The chain recombines TRBV29-1 with TRBJ1-5; D ambiguous. Per the germline V gene, CDR1 is SQVTM and CDR2 is ANQGSEA. Trimming removed 4 bases at V and 7 bases at J, with 14 bases between. This CDR3 contains 13 residues. The CDR3 nucleotides are TGCAGCGTTGGTCCGAGTAACGACCAGCCCCAGCATTTT. Its translation is CSVGPSNDQPQHF.

This chain links TRBV6-6 with TRBJ2-7; D is perhaps TRBD1 (5 bases). From germline, CDR1 is MNHNY and CDR2 SVGAGI (reference sequence). The CDR3 runs to 13 residues. V was shortened by 8 bases and J by 3 bases, with 14 bases between the two germline ends. Written as DNA, the CDR3 is TGTGCCAGCGGCTCGGCAGGGAACTACGAGCAGTACTTC. Translating gives CASGSAGNYEQYF.

This chain uses TRBV19 with TRBJ2-6; 9 bases align to TRBD2. In germline, CDR1 is LNHDA, CDR2 SQIVND (reference sequence). The CDR3 length is 19 residues. V was clipped by 4 bases and J by 2 bases; unmatched bases: 12. The DNA for the CDR3 is TGTGCCAGTAGTACTCAACCGGGACTAGCCTCTCCTGGGGCCAACGTCCTGACTTTC. It specifies CASSTQPGLASPGANVLTF. The variable domain in full, completed from reference TRBV19 and TRBJ2-6, reads DGGITQSPKYLFRKEGQNVTLSCEQNLNHDAMYWYRQDPGQGLRLIYYSQIVNDFQKGDIAEGYSVSREKKESFPLTVTSAQKNPTAFYLCASSTQPGLASPGANVLTFGAGSRLTVL.

V is TRBV9 and J is TRBJ2-2; 7 nucleotides align to TRBD2. Germline V gene data show CDR1 as SGDLS and CDR2 as YYNGEE. The V gene end was trimmed by 0 bases and the J gene end by 6 bases; junction bases not matched to a gene: 8. The CDR3 has 16 amino acids. The CDR3 loop is CASSVASGLGAGELFF. CDR3 nucleotides: TGTGCCAGCAGCGTAGCTAGCGGACTGGGGGCCGGGGAGCTGTTTTTT.

There are a few counts of this clone. At the DNA level, this CDR3 is encoded by other sequences in the same sample as well. This chain uses TRBV19 with TRBJ1-5; D is unclear. The germline gives CDR1 LNHDA, CDR2 SQIVND (reference sequence). The V and J ends lost 6 bases and 0 bases respectively, with 6 bases between them. The CDR3 consists of 13 residues. CDR3 bases: TGTGCCAGTAGACGTTATAGCAATCAGCCCCAGCATTTT. Protein sequence: CASRRYSNQPQHF. The full variable domain, with the rest looked up from reference TRBV19 and TRBJ1-5, is DGGITQSPKYLFRKEGQNVTLSCEQNLNHDAMYWYRQDPGQGLRLIYYSQIVNDFQKGDIAEGYSVSREKKESFPLTVTSAQKNPTAFYLCASRRYSNQPQHFGDGTRLSIL.

The rearrangement links TRBV19 to TRBJ2-7; D could derive from TRBD1 or TRBD2 (5 bases each). Trimming took off 5 bases at V and 2 bases at J, with 13 bases between the two ends. CDR1 is LNHDA, CDR2 SQIVND, per germline (reference sequence). This CDR3 comprises 14 residues. This CDR3 reads CASSPGTPAYEQYF. Here the CDR3 DNA reads TGTGCCAGTAGTCCCGGGACGCCAGCCTACGAGCAGTACTTC. Together with reference TRBV19 and TRBJ2-7, the CDR3 gives the full variable domain: DGGITQSPKYLFRKEGQNVTLSCEQNLNHDAMYWYRQDPGQGLRLIYYSQIVNDFQKGDIAEGYSVSREKKESFPLTVTSAQKNPTAFYLCASSPGTPAYEQYFGPGTRLTVT.

The chain joins TRBV5-5 to TRBJ1-5; TRBD1 is a possible D gene (6 bases). V lost 2 bases and J 3 bases, leaving 12 bases between the germline ends. This CDR3 has 15 amino acids. In germline, CDR1 is SGHKS, CDR2 YYEKEE (reference sequence). In DNA, the CDR3 is TGTGCCAGCAGCTTCACGGACAGCTTCAATCAGCCCCAGCATTTT. This sequence encodes CASSFTDSFNQPQHF.

The chain joins TRBV25-1 to TRBJ2-7, with no clear D. There are 14 residues in the CDR3. V was trimmed by 4 bases and J by 2 bases, leaving 12 bases between them. Per germline, CDR1 MGHDK and CDR2 SYGVNS. CDR3 region: CASSALSYPYEQYF. The CDR3, as DNA: TGTGCCAGCAGTGCCCTCAGCTATCCCTACGAGCAGTACTTC.

The chain employs TRBV4-1 and TRBJ2-7; 7 nucleotides agree with TRBD1. The germline V gene has CDR1 MGHRA and CDR2 YSYEKL. The CDR3 runs to 16 residues. Trimming removed 4 bases from V and 3 bases from J; junction bases left unmatched: 12. The CDR3 loop reads CASSLSQVTGIYEQYF. The DNA of the CDR3 is TGCGCCAGCAGCCTCTCTCAGGTGACAGGGATCTACGAGCAGTACTTC.

The chain is built from TRBV30 and TRBJ2-5; 9 nucleotides agree with TRBD1. CDR1 and CDR2 from the germline V gene are GTSNPN and SVGIG (reference sequence). There are 13 residues in the CDR3. This CDR3 reads CASQGARGETQYF. The DNA of the CDR3 is TGTGCTTCACAGGGGGCCCGGGGGGAGACCCAGTACTTC.

The genes are TRBV30 and TRBJ1-6, with 8 bases lining up with TRBD1. The CDR3 runs 14 residues. The J segment lost 9 bases and the V segment lost 2 bases, leaving 6 bases of the junction unmatched. The germline V gene has CDR1 GTSNPN and CDR2 SVGIG (reference sequence). CDR3 sequence: CAWSRGQGASPLHF. The DNA of the CDR3 is TGTGCCTGGAGTAGGGGCCAGGGGGCTTCACCCCTCCACTTT. The whole variable domain, filled in from reference TRBV30 and TRBJ1-6, reads SQTIHQWPATLVQPVGSPLSLECTVEGTSNPNLYWYRQAAGRGLQLLFYSVGIGQISSEVPQNLSASRPQDRQFILSSKKLLLSDSGFYLCAWSRGQGASPLHFGNGTRLTVT.

The chain has TRBV30 and TRBJ2-7; D gene unclear. Trimming stripped 1 base from V and 2 bases from J, with 3 bases between. The CDR3 has 11 amino acids. Germline lookup yields CDR1 GTSNPN and CDR2 SVGIG (reference sequence). CDR3 loop: CAWSEAYEQYF. Written as DNA, the CDR3 is TGTGCCTGGAGTGAGGCCTACGAGCAGTACTTC.

The chain recombines TRBV6-4 with TRBJ2-5; D is unresolved. V shed 4 bases and J shed 3 bases, with 9 bases lying between them. Per the germline V gene, CDR1 is MRHNA and CDR2 is SNTAGT. The CDR3 consists of 13 residues. CDR3 in DNA: TGTGCCAGCAGTGTAACAGCCGAAGAGACCCAGTACTTC. As protein: CASSVTAEETQYF.